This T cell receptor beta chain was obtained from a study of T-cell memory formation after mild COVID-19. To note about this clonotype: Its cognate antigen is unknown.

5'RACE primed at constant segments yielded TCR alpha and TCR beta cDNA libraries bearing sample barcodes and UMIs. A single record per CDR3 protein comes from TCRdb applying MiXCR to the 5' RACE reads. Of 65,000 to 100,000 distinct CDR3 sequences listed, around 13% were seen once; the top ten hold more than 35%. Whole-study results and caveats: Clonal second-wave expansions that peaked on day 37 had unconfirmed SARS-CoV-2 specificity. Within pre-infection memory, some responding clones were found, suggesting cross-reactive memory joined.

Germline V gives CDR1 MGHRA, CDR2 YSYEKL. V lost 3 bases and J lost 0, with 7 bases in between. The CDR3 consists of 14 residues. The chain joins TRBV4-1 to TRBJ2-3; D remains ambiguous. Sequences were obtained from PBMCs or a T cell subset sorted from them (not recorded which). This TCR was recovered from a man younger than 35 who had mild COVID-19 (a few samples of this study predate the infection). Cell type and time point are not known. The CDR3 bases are TGCGCCAGCAGCCAGATCAGTAGCACAGATACGCAGTATTTT. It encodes CASSQISSTDTQYF.